This entry describes one TCR beta chain. This sample stems from a study of blood T cells in healthy people across ages. Across the whole study: Capture via template switching afforded approximately one barcoded beta molecule per two T cells.

Next came a second PCR, run for about 7 to 12 cycles, which used a sample-barcoded 5' primer along with a J-beta primer mix. Carrying 12 random nucleotides, a template-switch adaptor labeled each individual cDNA molecule. Each CDR3 protein is one row after TCRdb ran MiXCR on the 5' RACE reads. The profile shows fewer than 1.5 million distinct CDR3 sequences, 42% of them singletons. V shed 4 bases, J shed 5 bases, and the junction held 5 bases outside the gene matches. Per the germline V gene, CDR1 is DFQATT and CDR2 is SNEGSKA (reference sequence). The CDR3 contains 14 residues. The TCR was taken from a woman under 30 in good health. The chain joins TRBV20-1 to TRBJ2-7; 13 bases are shared with TRBD2. What was sequenced was blood. The DNA of the CDR3 is TGCAGTGCTATACTAGCGGGAGGGCCCAACGAGCAGTACTTC. This encodes CSAILAGGPNEQYF.